This T cell receptor beta chain was sequenced for a study of blood T cell repertoires in COVID-19. Germline V gene sequence: CDR1 MGHRA, CDR2 YSYEKL. CDR3 length: 18 amino acids. V was shortened by 0 bases and J by 0 bases, with 15 bases between the two germline ends. Produced via immunoSEQ multiplex PCR; TCRdb's table is partial and in-frame only. The profile shows about 330,000 clones, about nine tenths of them singletons. This receptor was obtained from a woman aged 18-29 years who had recovered from COVID-19. The specimen sequenced was PBMCs or T cells enriched from blood (not recorded which). V gene TRBV4-1 combines with J gene TRBJ2-1; tentatively, D is TRBD2 (5 bases). The CDR3 DNA follows: TGCGCCAGCAGCCAAGATAGGGCAGCGGCCTCCTCCTACAATGAGCAGTTCTTC. This sequence encodes CASSQDRAAASSYNEQFF.